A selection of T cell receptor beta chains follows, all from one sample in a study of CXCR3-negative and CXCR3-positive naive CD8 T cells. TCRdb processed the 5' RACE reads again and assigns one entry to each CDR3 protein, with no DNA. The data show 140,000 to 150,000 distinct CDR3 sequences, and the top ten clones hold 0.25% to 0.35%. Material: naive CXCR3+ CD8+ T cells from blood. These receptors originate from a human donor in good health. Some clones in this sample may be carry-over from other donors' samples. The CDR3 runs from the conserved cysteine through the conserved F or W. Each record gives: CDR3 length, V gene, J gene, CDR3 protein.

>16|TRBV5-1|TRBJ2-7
CASSLAAPGFAYEQYF
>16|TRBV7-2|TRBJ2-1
CASSPLAGGVYNEQFF
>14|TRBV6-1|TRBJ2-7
CASRPGSGYYEQYF
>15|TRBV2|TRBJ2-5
CASSPGTGGQETQYF
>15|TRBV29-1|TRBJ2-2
CSVELDGSGTGELFF
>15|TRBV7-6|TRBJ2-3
CASGYFGSSTDTQYF
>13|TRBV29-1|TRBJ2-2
CSAREGNTGELFF
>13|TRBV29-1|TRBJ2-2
CSAQDSNTGELFF
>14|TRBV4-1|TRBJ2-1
CASSLGWALDEQFF
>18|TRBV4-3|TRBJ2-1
CASSQAWGNPLSYNEQFF
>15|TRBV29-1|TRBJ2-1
CSAEEQGRSYNEQFF
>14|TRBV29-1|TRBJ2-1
CSVGQASSYNEQFF
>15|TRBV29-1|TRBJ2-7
CSVEMGLQGSYEQYF
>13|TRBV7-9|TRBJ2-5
CASSSGLKETQYF
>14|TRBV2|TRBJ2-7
CASQQGTSAREQYF
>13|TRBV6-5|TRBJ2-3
CASSYSATDTQYF
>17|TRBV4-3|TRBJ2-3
CASSPIRGGTSTDTQYF
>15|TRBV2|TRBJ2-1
CASKKTSWMVEEQFF
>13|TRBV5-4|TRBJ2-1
CASSLQSSNEQFF
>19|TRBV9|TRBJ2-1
CASSVLREGPIRPYNEQFF
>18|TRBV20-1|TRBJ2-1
CSAHRDGAGQGMYNEQFF
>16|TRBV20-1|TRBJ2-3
CSARVTSGASTDTQYF
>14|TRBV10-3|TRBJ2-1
CAISPSANYNEQFF
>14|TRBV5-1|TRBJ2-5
CASSEGLAEETQYF
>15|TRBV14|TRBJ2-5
CASSLIPGSWETQYF
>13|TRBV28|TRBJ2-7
CASSFAGYYEQYF
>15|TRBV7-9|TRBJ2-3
CASSLQGSSTDTQYF
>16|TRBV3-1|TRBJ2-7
CASSQDPRGAYYEQYF
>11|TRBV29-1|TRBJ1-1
CSVDGNTEAFF
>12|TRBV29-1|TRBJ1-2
CSVGTRNYGYTF
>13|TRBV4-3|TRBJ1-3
CASSLGVGNTIYF
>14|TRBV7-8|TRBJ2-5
CASSEGLAMETQYF
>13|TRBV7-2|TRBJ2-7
CASSLPMRVEQYF
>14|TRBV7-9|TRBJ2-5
CASSNPTGGETQYF
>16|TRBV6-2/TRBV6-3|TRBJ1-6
CASSFAQDRVNSPLHF
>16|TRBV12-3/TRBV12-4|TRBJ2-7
CASSTPGEPTAVEQYF
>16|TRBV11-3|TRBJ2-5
CASSLWASGGEETQYF
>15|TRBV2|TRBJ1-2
CASSDRPDRGRGYTF
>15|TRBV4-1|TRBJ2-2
CASSRDRGLTGELFF